The rows below give T cell receptor beta chains drawn from one sample of a study of T cells in Graves' hyperthyroidism and ophthalmopathy. TCRdb reprocessed the multiplex PCR reads via MiXCR and lists one record per CDR3 protein. The sample has over 550,000 distinct CDR3 sequences, approximately 15% seen once. The sample taken for sequencing was blood. The receptors stem from a young woman with Graves' hyperthyroidism. Each CDR3 is given with its conserved first and last residue. A D gene is named only where the DNA matches it firmly. Clone size is not always given. Where it is, it says once, few, many or a class for expanded clones.

J gene: TRBJ2-7; D gene: TRBD2; clone size: few; V gene: TRBV28; CDR3 DNA: TGTGCCAGCAGGCCAATGGGACTAGCCCCTTCCTACGAGCAGTACTTC; CDR3 protein: CASRPMGLAPSYEQYF
J gene: TRBJ2-3; D gene: NA; clone size: many; V gene: TRBV12-3/TRBV12-4; CDR3 DNA: TGTGCCAGCAGTTCCCGACTCAGTACTAGCACAGATACGCAGTATTTT; CDR3 protein: CASSSRLSTSTDTQYF
J gene: TRBJ2-3; D gene: TRBD2; clone size: many; V gene: TRBV18; CDR3 DNA: TGTGCCAGCTCCCTTCTAGCGGAGAGCACAGATACGCAGTATTTT; CDR3 protein: CASSLLAESTDTQYF
J gene: TRBJ2-1; D gene: NA; clone size: few; V gene: TRBV6-2/TRBV6-3; CDR3 DNA: TGTGCCAGCAGTTATCAACGTCGGCGTGGCAAGGGCCCATTCTCCTACAATGAGCAGTTCTTC; CDR3 protein: CASSYQRRRGKGPFSYNEQFF
J gene: TRBJ1-2; D gene: TRBD1; clone size: once; V gene: TRBV20-1; CDR3 DNA: TGCAGTGCTGCACAGGGGCCTGGCTACACCTTC; CDR3 protein: CSAAQGPGYTF
J gene: TRBJ1-1; D gene: NA; clone size: many; V gene: TRBV5-5; CDR3 DNA: TGTGCCAGCAGCCTATGGACCGAGAACACTGAAGCTTTCTTT; CDR3 protein: CASSLWTENTEAFF
J gene: TRBJ1-6; D gene: NA; clone size: NA; V gene: TRBV6-1; CDR3 DNA: TGTGCCAGCAGGCCCGGGGGAAGACAGCGCAATTCACCCCTCCACTTT; CDR3 protein: CASRPGGRQRNSPLHF
J gene: TRBJ1-1; D gene: TRBD1; clone size: many; V gene: TRBV2; CDR3 DNA: TGTGCCAGCAGTGATATGCGGTGGACAGGGCGGAACACTGAAGCTTTCTTT; CDR3 protein: CASSDMRWTGRNTEAFF
J gene: TRBJ2-7; D gene: TRBD2; clone size: many; V gene: TRBV29-1; CDR3 DNA: TGCAGCGTTGAAGGTAGCGGGGGGACGTACGAGCAGTACTTC; CDR3 protein: CSVEGSGGTYEQYF
J gene: TRBJ1-1; D gene: NA; clone size: many; V gene: TRBV12-3/TRBV12-4; CDR3 DNA: TGTGCCAGCAGAGGGGGGCCAGGAGAGAACACTGAAGCTTTCTTT; CDR3 protein: CASRGGPGENTEAFF
J gene: TRBJ2-1; D gene: NA; clone size: few; V gene: TRBV9; CDR3 DNA: TGTGCCAGCAGCGTACGCGGGGGCGGCAACAATGAGCAGTTCTTC; CDR3 protein: CASSVRGGGNNEQFF
J gene: TRBJ2-7; D gene: NA; clone size: NA; V gene: TRBV9; CDR3 DNA: TGTGCCAGCAGTGAGGGGGGGACAGCCGTTAACGAGCAGTACTTC; CDR3 protein: CASSEGGTAVNEQYF
J gene: TRBJ2-1; D gene: NA; clone size: many; V gene: TRBV6-2/TRBV6-3; CDR3 DNA: TGTGCCAGCAGTTTCCTCCGTTCGGATGAGCAGTTCTTC; CDR3 protein: CASSFLRSDEQFF
J gene: TRBJ2-3; D gene: TRBD1; clone size: NA; V gene: TRBV19; CDR3 DNA: TGTACCAGTAGTCCCTCTGGACAGGGTTCTGATACGCAGTATTTT; CDR3 protein: CTSSPSGQGSDTQYF
J gene: TRBJ2-1; D gene: TRBD1; clone size: few; V gene: TRBV18; CDR3 DNA: TGTGCCAGCTCAGCCACGACCGGGACACTACAGGGGAATGAGCAGTTCTTC; CDR3 protein: CASSATTGTLQGNEQFF
J gene: TRBJ2-1; D gene: NA; clone size: many; V gene: TRBV18; CDR3 DNA: TGTGCCAGCTCACCACCAGGCCCCTACAATGAGCAGTTCTTC; CDR3 protein: CASSPPGPYNEQFF
J gene: TRBJ2-1; D gene: TRBD1; clone size: many; V gene: TRBV12-3/TRBV12-4; CDR3 DNA: TGTGCCAGCATCCCCGGGGGACAGGGGGGTCGAGCGGGAGTCAATGAGCAGTTCTTC; CDR3 protein: CASIPGGQGGRAGVNEQFF
J gene: TRBJ2-1; D gene: NA; clone size: NA; V gene: TRBV7-9; CDR3 DNA: TGTGCCAGCAGCACGTCGGACAACTCCTACTACAATGAGCAGTTCTTC; CDR3 protein: CASSTSDNSYYNEQFF
J gene: TRBJ1-2; D gene: NA; clone size: many; V gene: TRBV12-3/TRBV12-4; CDR3 DNA: TGTGCCAGCAGTTTACTGGGGTCGGGTGGCTACACCTTC; CDR3 protein: CASSLLGSGGYTF
J gene: TRBJ2-1; D gene: TRBD1; clone size: many; V gene: TRBV7-8; CDR3 DNA: TGTGCCAGCAGCTTAGGCCGGACAGGGGTCTCCTACAATGAGCAGTTCTTC; CDR3 protein: CASSLGRTGVSYNEQFF
J gene: TRBJ2-2; D gene: NA; clone size: many; V gene: TRBV10-1; CDR3 DNA: TGCGCCAGCAGTGAGTCCCAGAGGGGGACCGGGGAGCTGTTTTTT; CDR3 protein: CASSESQRGTGELFF
J gene: TRBJ2-1; D gene: NA; clone size: NA; V gene: TRBV5-1; CDR3 DNA: TGCGCCAGCAGCCCACCGGGCCCGGGGAATGAGCAGTTCTTC; CDR3 protein: CASSPPGPGNEQFF
J gene: TRBJ2-1; D gene: NA; clone size: few; V gene: TRBV10-3; CDR3 DNA: TGTGCCATCAGTGAGCCCCCAGACGGTCGAAATGAGCAGTTCTTC; CDR3 protein: CAISEPPDGRNEQFF
J gene: TRBJ2-7; D gene: NA; clone size: NA; V gene: TRBV7-2; CDR3 DNA: TGTGCCAGCAGCTTAGATAATGGGCTTTCAGTGCGGCAGTACTTC; CDR3 protein: CASSLDNGLSVRQYF
J gene: TRBJ2-5; D gene: NA; clone size: many; V gene: TRBV20-1; CDR3 DNA: TGCAGTGCTAGACCGCTGGGCCCAAGGGAGACCCAGTACTTC; CDR3 protein: CSARPLGPRETQYF
J gene: TRBJ1-1; D gene: NA; clone size: NA; V gene: TRBV4-1; CDR3 DNA: TGCGCCAGCAGCCAAGTAGGCGGGAATGAAGCTTTCTTT; CDR3 protein: CASSQVGGNEAFF
J gene: TRBJ2-7; D gene: NA; clone size: many; V gene: TRBV27; CDR3 DNA: TGTGCCAGCAGTTTATTGGGGACCAGGGGCCCCTACGAGCAGTACTTC; CDR3 protein: CASSLLGTRGPYEQYF
J gene: TRBJ2-1; D gene: TRBD2; clone size: many; V gene: TRBV7-9; CDR3 DNA: TGTGCCAGCAGCACTCTAGCGGGGGGGGGAGAGCAGTTCTTC; CDR3 protein: CASSTLAGGGEQFF
J gene: TRBJ2-5; D gene: NA; clone size: NA; V gene: TRBV7-9; CDR3 DNA: TGTGCCAGCAGCTTAGCTGGCGGAGATGGGACCCAGTACTTC; CDR3 protein: CASSLAGGDGTQYF
J gene: TRBJ2-3; D gene: TRBD2; clone size: many; V gene: TRBV12-3/TRBV12-4; CDR3 DNA: TGTGCCAGCAGTCGGGAGGGCGTCACGTCAGATACGCAGTATTTT; CDR3 protein: CASSREGVTSDTQYF
J gene: TRBJ1-1; D gene: TRBD1; clone size: NA; V gene: TRBV15; CDR3 DNA: TGTGCCACCAGCAGGGCGAGACAGGGGACCACTGAAGCTTTCTTT; CDR3 protein: CATSRARQGTTEAFF
J gene: TRBJ2-5; D gene: TRBD1; clone size: many; V gene: TRBV6-1; CDR3 DNA: TGTGCCAGCAGTCCAAGGACAGGGGCCAAAGAGACCCAGTACTTC; CDR3 protein: CASSPRTGAKETQYF
J gene: TRBJ1-1; D gene: NA; clone size: NA; V gene: TRBV25-1; CDR3 DNA: TGTGCCAGCAGTGGCCGGGGGCGGAGGAACACTGAAGCTTTCTTT; CDR3 protein: CASSGRGRRNTEAFF
J gene: TRBJ2-7; D gene: TRBD1; clone size: many; V gene: TRBV19; CDR3 DNA: TGTGCCAGTAGTAGGAGAAACAGGGGCGGACCCTACGAGCAGTACTTC; CDR3 protein: CASSRRNRGGPYEQYF
J gene: TRBJ2-7; D gene: NA; clone size: NA; V gene: TRBV29-1; CDR3 DNA: TGCAGCGTTGACCAGGCGGCGGAGCAGTACTTC; CDR3 protein: CSVDQAAEQYF
J gene: TRBJ2-2; D gene: NA; clone size: NA; V gene: TRBV20-1; CDR3 DNA: TGCAGTGCTAGAGTCTTGGGGGGGAACACCGGGGAGCTGTTTTTT; CDR3 protein: CSARVLGGNTGELFF
J gene: TRBJ2-3; D gene: NA; clone size: many; V gene: TRBV24-1; CDR3 DNA: TGTGCCACCAGTGAACCGGACAGAGGGATGATCACAGATACGCAGTATTTT; CDR3 protein: CATSEPDRGMITDTQYF
J gene: TRBJ2-3; D gene: NA; clone size: many; V gene: TRBV15; CDR3 DNA: TGTGCCACCAGCAGCCTCCGGTCGGGAACAGATACGCAGTATTTT; CDR3 protein: CATSSLRSGTDTQYF
J gene: TRBJ1-1; D gene: NA; clone size: NA; V gene: TRBV29-1; CDR3 DNA: TGCAGCGTTCGGGGACTTTTGAGCACTGAAGCTTTCTTT; CDR3 protein: CSVRGLLSTEAFF
J gene: TRBJ1-5; D gene: NA; clone size: NA; V gene: TRBV10-2; CDR3 DNA: TGCGCCAGCAGTCCCGCGATGGGGGGATCGGGACAGCCCCAGCATTTT; CDR3 protein: CASSPAMGGSGQPQHF
J gene: TRBJ1-1; D gene: NA; clone size: many; V gene: TRBV5-5; CDR3 DNA: TGTGCCAGCAGCTTGGGCCCCCGAGAGAACACTGAAGCTTTCTTT; CDR3 protein: CASSLGPRENTEAFF
J gene: TRBJ2-5; D gene: TRBD2; clone size: few; V gene: TRBV5-1; CDR3 DNA: TGCGCCAGCAGCTTGAGAACCGCTAGCGGGAGGATGGAGACCCAGTACTTC; CDR3 protein: CASSLRTASGRMETQYF
J gene: TRBJ1-6; D gene: NA; clone size: NA; V gene: TRBV4-3; CDR3 DNA: TGCGCCAGCAGCCAAGATCTACCGTTAAATCCACCCCTCCACTTT; CDR3 protein: CASSQDLPLNPPLHF
J gene: TRBJ2-1; D gene: NA; clone size: many; V gene: TRBV2; CDR3 DNA: TGTGCCAGCGTTCAATCCTACAATGAGCAGTTCTTC; CDR3 protein: CASVQSYNEQFF
J gene: TRBJ2-3; D gene: TRBD1; clone size: many; V gene: TRBV7-2; CDR3 DNA: TGTGCCAGCAGCCCCGGGACAGCAGATACGCAGTATTTT; CDR3 protein: CASSPGTADTQYF
J gene: TRBJ2-1; D gene: NA; clone size: once; V gene: TRBV4-1; CDR3 DNA: TGCGCCAGCAGCCATCTGACTGGCTACAATGAGCAGTTCTTC; CDR3 protein: CASSHLTGYNEQFF
J gene: TRBJ1-5; D gene: NA; clone size: many; V gene: TRBV3-1; CDR3 DNA: TGTGCCAGCCGTCAAGGAGGGATTGGACAGCCCCAGCATTTT; CDR3 protein: CASRQGGIGQPQHF
J gene: TRBJ1-5; D gene: NA; clone size: many; V gene: TRBV4-1; CDR3 DNA: TGCGCCAGCAGCCCCCAGGGGTATAGCAATCAGCCCCAGCATTTT; CDR3 protein: CASSPQGYSNQPQHF
J gene: TRBJ2-7; D gene: NA; clone size: NA; V gene: TRBV13; CDR3 DNA: TGTGCCAGCAGCCCCAGATGGATCGGGTCCCCGGGGGAGCAGTACTTC; CDR3 protein: CASSPRWIGSPGEQYF
J gene: TRBJ2-7; D gene: TRBD1; clone size: NA; V gene: TRBV20-1; CDR3 DNA: TGCAGTGTTAGGACCGGGACAGGGGCCTACGAGCAGTACTTC; CDR3 protein: CSVRTGTGAYEQYF
J gene: TRBJ2-2; D gene: NA; clone size: many; V gene: TRBV6-1; CDR3 DNA: TGTGCCAGCAGTTCAGATACAGCGAACACCGGGGAGCTGTTTTTT; CDR3 protein: CASSSDTANTGELFF
J gene: TRBJ2-5; D gene: TRBD1; clone size: many; V gene: TRBV2; CDR3 DNA: TGTGCCAGCAGTAGGGACAGGCACCAAGAGACCCAGTACTTC; CDR3 protein: CASSRDRHQETQYF
J gene: TRBJ2-3; D gene: NA; clone size: few; V gene: TRBV7-2; CDR3 DNA: TGTGCCAGCAGTCCAGGGGTCGGGCGGGATACGCAGTATTTT; CDR3 protein: CASSPGVGRDTQYF
J gene: TRBJ2-7; D gene: TRBD2; clone size: few; V gene: TRBV20-1; CDR3 DNA: TGCAGTGCCGTAGCGGGACACGAGCAGTACTTC; CDR3 protein: CSAVAGHEQYF
J gene: TRBJ2-7; D gene: TRBD1; clone size: few; V gene: TRBV19; CDR3 DNA: TGTGCCAGTAGTATAGGGACAGGGAGAATGGTATACGAGCAGTACTTC; CDR3 protein: CASSIGTGRMVYEQYF
J gene: TRBJ1-1; D gene: TRBD1; clone size: many; V gene: TRBV7-2; CDR3 DNA: TGTGCCAGCAGCTTGACAGGGGGAGGTGAAGCTTTCTTT; CDR3 protein: CASSLTGGGEAFF